The following is a T cell receptor (beta chain) sequence with its context. The antigen is unknown. Germline V CDR1 and CDR2: SGDLS, YYNGEE. The CDR3 contains 17 residues. With V trimmed by 3 bases and J by 2 bases, 7 bases remained unmatched. Random-hexamer reverse transcription was applied to about 0.45 to 1 ug RNA. TCRdb reprocessed the immunoSEQ multiplex PCR reads with MiXCR, giving one entry per CDR3 protein. The sample includes some 200,000 distinct CDR3 sequences, under 97% seen only once; the top ten take approximately 0.098%. The record originates from a study of CD8 T cells in Susac syndrome. Study-level results: CD4+ repertoires of Susac syndrome patients lacked detectable clonal expansion.

V gene TRBV9 combines with J gene TRBJ1-4; 10 bases line up with TRBD1. The sample consisted of CD4+ T cells from PBMCs. The clonotype was recovered from a human donor with Susac syndrome. CDR3 nucleotides: TGTGCCAGCAGCGCGCGACAGGGGGCAAGGACTAATGAAAAACTGTTTTTT. Translated, it gives CASSARQGARTNEKLFF.